This entry lists 25 T cell receptor beta chains sequenced from one sample in a study of blood T cell repertoires in COVID-19. Sequencing used immunoSEQ multiplex PCR; TCRdb keeps in-frame clones, though not all of them. This table has fewer than 450,000 clones, about 90% appearing once. The specimen was PBMCs or T cells enriched from blood (not recorded which). All receptors come from a man younger than 30 who had recovered from COVID-19.

The V and J genes are TRBV5-6 and TRBJ2-1; 10 bases agree with TRBD2. With V trimmed by 7 bases and J by 9 bases, 19 bases remained unmatched. CDR1 SGHDT and CDR2 YYEEEE come from the germline V gene. This CDR3 region has 17 residues. The CDR3 region has the DNA TGTGCCAGCCGGAGGGGGGTAGCGGGAGGTATTGCGGTTGAGCAGTTCTTC. This gives the protein CASRRGVAGGIAVEQFF.

The genes are TRBV19 and TRBJ1-3; D uncertain. The germline V gene has CDR1 LNHDA and CDR2 SQIVND (reference sequence). The CDR3 extends over 15 amino acids. The V gene lost 10 bases and the J gene lost 1 base, with 17 bases spanning the gap. CDR3 bases: TGTGCCACCACCGGAGGGATTCCGTCTGGAAACACCATATATTTT. It yields the protein CATTGGIPSGNTIYF.

The chain recombines TRBV28 with TRBJ1-4; TRBD1 is a possible D gene (6 bases). Germline CDR1 reads MDHEN; CDR2 reads SYDVKM. There are 16 residues in the CDR3. V lost 3 bases and J lost 3, with 14 bases in between. The chain's CDR3 is CASSLDWTVSNEKLFF. CDR3 in DNA: TGTGCCAGCAGTTTGGACTGGACAGTCTCTAATGAAAAACTGTTTTTT.

This clone is a singleton in its sample. The chain combines TRBV11-2 with TRBJ1-1; 10 nucleotides agree with TRBD1. J gave up 6 bases and V 1 base, and 2 bases lay outside the gene matches. CDR1 and CDR2 from the germline V gene are SGHAT and FQNNGV. CDR3 size: 14 residues. CDR3 sequence (DNA): TGTGCCAGCAGCTTAGGACAGGGGGCCGCTGAAGCTTTCTTT. This gives the protein CASSLGQGAAEAFF.

This chain uses TRBV6-5 with TRBJ1-5; D not certain. V was shortened by 11 bases and J by 0 bases, with 17 bases between the two germline ends. Germline CDR1 is MNHEY and CDR2 is SVGAGI. The CDR3 is 15 residues long. In DNA, the CDR3 is TGTGCCTCCGGTTTCAACCCTTATAGCAATCAGCCCCAGCATTTT. Protein sequence: CASGFNPYSNQPQHF.

CDR3 protein: CASSLGSGTGDYTF. The CDR3 nucleotides are TGCGCCAGCAGCTTGGGCTCCGGGACAGGGGACTACACCTTC. The chain carries TRBV5-1 and TRBJ1-2; TRBD1 agrees at 10 bases. Per the germline V gene, CDR1 is SGHRS and CDR2 is YFSETQ. Germline trimming cut 0 bases from V and 10 bases from J; bases unmatched to any gene: 6. The CDR3 spans 14 residues.

V is TRBV6-4 and J is TRBJ2-5; possibly TRBD2 for D (7 bases). Trimming cost V 2 bases and J 1 base, with 17 bases left between them. Per germline, CDR1 MRHNA and CDR2 SNTAGT. The CDR3 loop spans 17 amino acids. CDR3 loop: CASSDAGGRGSQETQYF. The CDR3 bases are TGTGCCAGCAGTGACGCCGGGGGGCGGGGGTCCCAAGAGACCCAGTACTTC.

J is TRBJ2-7 and V is TRBV5-5; 8 positions agree with TRBD1. Germline V gene data show CDR1 as SGHKS and CDR2 as YYEKEE (reference sequence). The CDR3 is 13 amino acids. With 4 bases clipped from V and 4 bases from J, the junction kept 4 bases outside the gene matches. As DNA, the CDR3 is TGTGCCAGCAGCACGAGGACAGGGTACGAGCAGTACTTC. Amino acids: CASSTRTGYEQYF. The full variable domain, with the rest looked up from reference TRBV5-5 and TRBJ2-7, is DAGVTQSPTHLIKTRGQQVTLRCSPISGHKSVSWYQQVLGQGPQFIFQYYEKEERGRGNFPDRFSARQFPNYSSELNVNALLLGDSALYLCASSTRTGYEQYFGPGTRLTVT.

This clone came up once. This chain connects TRBV7-9 to TRBJ1-1; 7 positions agree with TRBD1. The germline CDR1 and CDR2 sequences are SEHNR and FQNEAQ (reference sequence). Trimming at V came to 5 bases and at J to 0 bases, leaving 6 bases not matched to a gene. The CDR3 totals 15 residues. The DNA of the CDR3 is TGTGCCAGCAGCGATGGGACAGTTATGAACACTGAAGCTTTCTTT. Encoded protein: CASSDGTVMNTEAFF.

This chain links TRBV24-1 with TRBJ1-1; no clear D. CDR1 and CDR2 (germline): KGHDR, SFDVKD. Trimming pared 5 bases from V and 1 base from J, leaving 10 bases between. The CDR3 is made up of 14 amino acids. The CDR3 region is CATSGTEQNTEAFF. Here the CDR3 DNA reads TGTGCCACCAGTGGTACAGAGCAGAACACTGAAGCTTTCTTT.

The chain uses TRBV3-1 (or the pseudogene TRBV3-2) and TRBJ2-3; the D gene is possibly TRBD2 (5 bases). Trimming shortened V by 4 bases and J by 1 base, and 12 bases separated the two germline ends. This CDR3 is built from 15 residues. Germline V CDR1 and CDR2: LGHDT, YNNKEL (reference sequence). The CDR3 sequence: CASSPRLRGTDTQYF. In DNA, the CDR3 is TGTGCCAGCAGCCCCCGATTGAGGGGCACAGATACGCAGTATTTT.

The chain has TRBV5-6 and TRBJ1-5, with 9 bases matching TRBD1. The CDR3 runs 15 residues. V lost 1 base, J lost 4 bases, and 3 bases stayed unmatched. Germline V gene data show CDR1 as SGHDT and CDR2 as YYEEEE. The CDR3 spells CASSLTGGPNQPQHF. The CDR3 DNA is TGTGCCAGCAGCTTGACAGGGGGCCCAAATCAGCCCCAGCATTTT.

This clone was seen a single time. The chain combines TRBV14 with TRBJ1-1, with TRBD1 as a possible D gene (6 bases). The CDR3 is made up of 13 amino acids. Trimming removed 2 bases at V and 11 bases at J, with 15 bases between. Germline V lookup: CDR1 SGHDN, CDR2 FVKESK. The CDR3, as DNA: TGTGCCAGCAGCCAAACCCGGGACACTGGGGCTTTCTTT. It encodes CASSQTRDTGAFF.

This chain uses TRBV7-6 with TRBJ2-5; 7 nucleotides agree with TRBD2. The CDR3 contains 16 residues. Germline CDR1 SGHVS, CDR2 FNYEAQ. The ends lost 2 bases at V and 8 bases at J; junction bases unmatched: 14. CDR3 nucleotides: TGTGCCAGCAGCTTACCCCAGCGGGATAAGAAGAGAACCCAGTACTTC. Translation: CASSLPQRDKKRTQYF. The variable domain in full, with the rest retrieved from reference TRBV7-6 and TRBJ2-5, is GAGVSQSPRYKVTKRGQDVALRCDPISGHVSLYWYRQALGQGPEFLTYFNYEAQQDKSGLPNDRFSAERPEGSISTLTIQRTEQRDSAMYRCASSLPQRDKKRTQYFGPGTRLLVL.

This sequence joins TRBV28 and TRBJ1-2, with unresolved D. Trimming removed 6 bases at V and 6 bases at J, with 20 bases between. Germline V gene sequence: CDR1 MDHEN, CDR2 SYDVKM. This CDR3 has 15 residues. The CDR3 spells CASSSSGSGWHGYTF. DNA for the CDR3: TGTGCCAGCAGCAGCTCGGGCAGCGGGTGGCATGGCTACACCTTC.

The chain links TRBV4-1 to TRBJ2-3; D gene uncertain. The germline V gene encodes CDR1 MGHRA and CDR2 YSYEKL. V lost 0 bases, J lost 4 bases, and 8 bases lay in between. The CDR3 is made up of 14 amino acids. DNA of the CDR3: TGCGCCAGCAGCCAAGAAGAGGTTCCAGATACGCAGTATTTT. Protein sequence: CASSQEEVPDTQYF.

This chain joins TRBV5-1 and TRBJ1-1; no reliable D call. Trimming removed 1 base from V and 1 base from J, with 8 bases in between. From germline, CDR1 is SGHRS and CDR2 YFSETQ. This CDR3 is 14 amino acids long. The CDR3 is CASSLFTANTEAFF. As DNA, the CDR3 is TGCGCCAGCAGCTTGTTCACAGCGAACACTGAAGCTTTCTTT.

The J gene is TRBJ2-6, the V gene TRBV3-1 (or the pseudogene TRBV3-2); 10 bases are shared with TRBD1. V gave up 5 bases and J gave up 3 bases; unmatched junction bases: 10. The CDR3 covers 18 residues. CDR1 is LGHDT and CDR2 is YNNKEL in the germline V gene (reference sequence). The CDR3 is CASSYRQGARSGANVLTF. The DNA of the CDR3 is TGTGCCAGCAGCTACAGACAGGGGGCAAGGAGTGGGGCCAACGTCCTGACTTTC.

The V gene is TRBV28, the J gene TRBJ2-1; a weak D match, TRBD2 (6 bases). This CDR3 spans 16 amino acids. Germline CDR1 and CDR2: MDHEN and SYDVKM. The V end lost 6 bases, the J end lost 3 bases, and 18 bases lay between the germline ends. CDR3 sequence: CASRSSGTPLYNEQFF. CDR3 coding DNA: TGTGCCAGCAGGTCTTCCGGGACTCCCCTCTACAATGAGCAGTTCTTC.

This chain connects TRBV7-6 to TRBJ1-3, with no clear D. V was shortened by 0 bases and J by 0 bases, with 9 bases between the two germline ends. The CDR3 has 16 amino acids. CDR1 and CDR2 from the germline V gene are SGHVS and FNYEAQ. The CDR3, as DNA: TGTGCCAGCAGCTTAGCGAGCGCAAGCTCTGGAAACACCATATATTTT. Its translation: CASSLASASSGNTIYF.

This chain uses TRBV6-5 with TRBJ1-1; no firm D call. Germline V gives CDR1 MNHEY, CDR2 SVGAGI. V was trimmed by 6 bases and J by 0 bases, leaving 11 bases between them. There are 14 residues in the CDR3. The CDR3: CASRGAGVNTEAFF. CDR3 in DNA: TGTGCCAGCAGGGGCGCCGGGGTGAACACTGAAGCTTTCTTT.

The genes are TRBV10-2 and TRBJ1-2; 7 bases fit TRBD1. Trimming at V came to 2 bases and at J to 4 bases, leaving 4 bases not matched to a gene. Germline CDR1 reads WSHSY; CDR2 reads SAAADI. The CDR3 has 14 amino acids. In DNA, the CDR3 is TGCGCCAGCAGTGAGCCGGACAGGCGCTATGGCTACACCTTC. Its translation is CASSEPDRRYGYTF.

Only one count was recorded for this clone. The chain has TRBV7-8 and TRBJ2-3, with 8 bases lining up with TRBD2. J gave up 4 bases and V 7 bases, and 13 bases lay outside the gene matches. The CDR3 consists of 16 residues. The germline V gene encodes CDR1 SGHVS and CDR2 FQNEAQ. CDR3 amino acids: CASTRAAGGGPDTQYF. The CDR3 nucleotides read TGTGCCAGCACCCGAGCGGCGGGAGGAGGCCCAGATACGCAGTATTTT.

J is TRBJ2-2 and V is TRBV18, with TRBD1 as a possible D gene (5 bases). There are 16 residues in the CDR3. Germline assignment: CDR1 KGHSH and CDR2 LQKENI. The ends were cut back, 3 bases at V and 0 bases at J, with 11 bases in the middle. In DNA, the CDR3 is TGTGCCAGCTCACCTCCGCAAGGGGCGAACACCGGGGAGCTGTTTTTT. It yields the protein CASSPPQGANTGELFF.

The gene calls are TRBV9 and TRBJ2-1; TRBD1 matches 9 bases. This CDR3 region has 14 residues. CDR1 SGDLS and CDR2 YYNGEE come from the germline V gene. V was pared by 4 bases and J by 8 bases, with 7 bases of the junction left unmatched. CDR3 sequence: CASSLGQGTDEQFF. The CDR3 DNA is TGTGCCAGCAGCCTAGGACAGGGGACCGATGAGCAGTTCTTC.